Presented here are 28 T cell receptor beta chains from one specimen sequenced in a study of cytomegalovirus exposure and HLA in healthy donors. 13 Jbeta primers and 60 Vbeta primers were used for the PCR. Using immunoSEQ multiplex PCR, the repertoire was profiled, and TCRdb retains in-frame clones only, with some absent. The sample holds over 150,000 clones; roughly 80% are singletons and the top ten take roughly 1.5%. The specimen sequenced was PBMCs. These receptors were obtained from a woman younger than 30 in good health and CMV-seronegative.

This sequence joins TRBV10-1 and TRBJ2-3; TRBD2 matches 8 bases. CDR1 is WNHNN and CDR2 is SYGVQD in the germline V gene (reference sequence). Trimming at V came to 8 bases and at J to 4 bases, leaving 2 bases not matched to a gene. This CDR3 has 12 amino acids. CDR3 residues: CASAGGADTQYF. DNA for the CDR3: TGCGCCAGCGCGGGAGGCGCAGATACGCAGTATTTT.

V is TRBV5-4 and J is TRBJ2-3; 8 bases are a match to TRBD2. V lost 1 base to trimming and J lost 4 bases; unmatched junction nucleotides: 2. Germline values: CDR1 SGHNT, CDR2 YYREEE (reference sequence). The CDR3 totals 14 residues. CDR3 sequence (DNA): TGTGCCAGCAGCTTGCGGCGGGAGGCAGATACGCAGTATTTT. Translated, it gives CASSLRREADTQYF.

V and J are TRBV2 and TRBJ2-1, with 11 bases matching TRBD2. CDR3 size: 15 residues. The V gene's germline CDR1 is SNHLY and CDR2 FYNNEI. With 3 bases clipped from V and 3 bases from J, the junction kept 1 base outside the gene matches. The CDR3 nucleotides read TGTGCCAGCAGTGATAGCGGGAGGGGCTACAATGAGCAGTTCTTC. Translation: CASSDSGRGYNEQFF.

This chain joins TRBV15 and TRBJ1-5; 8 bases are shared with TRBD1. The CDR3 extends over 14 amino acids. J was trimmed by 3 bases and V by 2 bases; bases with no gene match: 0. The germline V gene encodes CDR1 LNHNV and CDR2 YYDKDF (reference sequence). DNA for the CDR3: TGTGCCACCAGCAGACAGGGGGCCAATCAGCCCCAGCATTTT. Amino acid sequence: CATSRQGANQPQHF. Full variable domain (rest looked up from reference TRBV15 and TRBJ1-5): DAMVIQNPRYQVTQFGKPVTLSCSQTLNHNVMYWYQQKSSQAPKLLFHYYDKDFNNEADTPDNFQSRRPNTSFCFLDIRSPGLGDTAMYLCATSRQGANQPQHFGDGTRLSIL.

This rearrangement joins TRBV7-2 to TRBJ2-5; 9 bases are a match to TRBD1. The V gene end was trimmed by 6 bases and the J gene end by 4 bases; junction bases not matched to a gene: 9. Germline V gene lookup returns CDR1 SGHTA and CDR2 FQGNSA. The CDR3 totals 15 residues. The CDR3 DNA reads TGTGCCAGCAGTCGACCGGGACAGGGATTAGAGACCCAGTACTTC. Protein sequence: CASSRPGQGLETQYF.

The V gene is TRBV5-8, the J gene TRBJ1-6, with 7 bases that match TRBD1. The germline gives CDR1 SGHTS, CDR2 YDEGEE. Trimming at V came to 4 bases and at J to 5 bases, leaving 12 bases not matched to a gene. The CDR3 runs to 17 residues. The CDR3 reads CASSRRTGTYNNSPLHF. The CDR3, as DNA: TGTGCCAGCAGCCGGAGGACAGGCACCTACAATAATTCACCCCTCCACTTT.

The chain joins TRBV4-1 to TRBJ2-1; no clear D gene. V lost 1 base and J 2 bases, leaving 12 bases between the germline ends. This CDR3 has 16 residues. Germline V gene sequence: CDR1 MGHRA, CDR2 YSYEKL. The CDR3 region has the DNA TGCGCCAGCAGCCAAGCCGTGATAGTCACCTACAATGAGCAGTTCTTC. Translating it yields CASSQAVIVTYNEQFF.

V is TRBV27 and J is TRBJ1-2, with D possibly TRBD1 on 5 matching bases. Germline CDR1 reads MNHEY; CDR2 reads SMNVEV (reference sequence). The CDR3 spans 14 residues. Trimming took off 3 bases at V and 8 bases at J, with 16 bases between the two ends. CDR3 loop: CASSLRGVPFGYTF. CDR3 in DNA: TGTGCCAGCAGTTTGCGGGGGGTCCCCTTCGGCTACACCTTC.

As to this clone: Other nucleotide sequences in the sample specify the same CDR3. J is TRBJ2-7 and V is TRBV4-1; possible D gene TRBD1, 6 bases. This CDR3 has 14 residues. The germline V gene has CDR1 MGHRA and CDR2 YSYEKL. V shed 1 base and J shed 2 bases, with 9 bases lying between them. In DNA, the CDR3 is TGCGCCAGCAGCCAAGTACAGGGCCCCTACGAGCAGTACTTC. It specifies CASSQVQGPYEQYF.

This clone came up a few times. CDR3 loop: CASSLGSGPQHF. CDR3 nucleotides: TGTGCCAGCAGCTTAGGTTCCGGGCCCCAGCATTTT. V usage is TRBV7-6 and J usage is TRBJ1-5; no reliable D call. The CDR3 totals 12 residues. V dropped 1 base and J dropped 9 bases, with 7 bases sitting between them. Germline V gives CDR1 SGHVS, CDR2 FNYEAQ.

V is TRBV4-2 and J is TRBJ2-2; D might be TRBD2 (5 bases). Trimming removed 0 bases at V and 9 bases at J, with 14 bases between. Per the germline V gene, CDR1 is LGHNA and CDR2 is YNFKEQ. This CDR3 is built from 15 residues. The CDR3 bases are TGTGCCAGCAGCCAAGATCGACCGCCGGGGAGGGAGCTGTTTTTT. This translates into CASSQDRPPGRELFF.

V is TRBV13 and J is TRBJ1-1; 7 bases are a match to TRBD1. The CDR3 runs to 16 residues. V shed 4 bases, J shed 2 bases, and the junction held 10 bases outside the gene matches. CDR1 PRHDT and CDR2 FYEKMQ come from the germline V gene (reference sequence). CDR3 nucleotide sequence: TGTGCCAGCAGCTCATTGGGAGACAGGGATAACACTGAAGCTTTCTTT. It codes for CASSSLGDRDNTEAFF.

The chain is built from TRBV28 and TRBJ2-7; D possibly corresponds to TRBD1 (7 bases). There are 16 residues in the CDR3. The V gene lost 8 bases and the J gene lost 5 bases, with 25 bases spanning the gap. Per the germline V gene, CDR1 is MDHEN and CDR2 is SYDVKM. As DNA, the CDR3 is TGTGCCAGCCCAAAATCGGGAGACAGGGTTAGCCACGAGCAGTACTTC. Translated: CASPKSGDRVSHEQYF.

The rearrangement links TRBV28 to TRBJ2-3; 11 nucleotides line up with TRBD1. This CDR3 is 18 amino acids long. CDR1 is MDHEN, CDR2 SYDVKM, per germline. V shed 1 base and J 4 bases; nucleotides not matched to a gene: 10. The CDR3 reads CASSLSFSDRGQADTQYF. As DNA, the CDR3 is TGTGCCAGCAGTTTATCGTTCTCGGACAGGGGGCAGGCAGATACGCAGTATTTT.

This chain uses TRBV7-3 with TRBJ1-1; D is possibly TRBD1 (5 bases). V dropped 2 bases and J dropped 4 bases, with 8 bases sitting between them. Germline V CDR1 and CDR2: SGHTA, FQGTGA. The CDR3 totals 13 residues. The DNA for the CDR3 is TGTGCCAGCAGCTTAGGGGGGGGCACTGAAGCTTTCTTT. Its protein product is CASSLGGGTEAFF.

The genes are TRBV27 and TRBJ1-1; 7 positions match TRBD1. There are 14 residues in the CDR3. CDR1 is MNHEY, CDR2 SMNVEV, per germline (reference sequence). V lost 6 bases, J lost 1 base, and 5 bases stayed unmatched. The chain's CDR3 is CASRSGQKNTEAFF. As DNA, the CDR3 is TGTGCCAGCAGGTCGGGACAGAAGAACACTGAAGCTTTCTTT.

This sequence joins TRBV28 and TRBJ2-5; D perhaps matches TRBD1 (5 bases). Germline V lookup: CDR1 MDHEN, CDR2 SYDVKM. V dropped 6 bases and J dropped 3 bases, with 14 bases sitting between them. The CDR3 runs to 14 residues. In DNA, the CDR3 is TGTGCCAGCAGGCCCGACAGAATAAAAGAGACCCAGTACTTC. Translating gives CASRPDRIKETQYF. Supplemented by reference TRBV28 and TRBJ2-5, the full variable domain reads DVKVTQSSRYLVKRTGEKVFLECVQDMDHENMFWYRQDPGLGLRLIYFSYDVKMKEKGDIPEGYSVSREKKERFSLILESASTNQTSMYLCASRPDRIKETQYFGPGTRLLVL.

V gene TRBV2 combines with J gene TRBJ2-2, with D perhaps matching TRBD2 (5 bases). CDR1 SNHLY and CDR2 FYNNEI come from the germline V gene. V lost 6 bases and J 6 bases, leaving 17 bases between the germline ends. CDR3 length equals 15 residues. This CDR3 reads CASSPNTRASGELFF. The CDR3 nucleotides are TGTGCCAGCAGCCCTAATACTAGGGCCTCCGGGGAGCTGTTTTTT.

This clone was counted between two and nine times. The chain combines TRBV5-6 with TRBJ1-1; the match to TRBD1 covers 8 bases. V lost 3 bases to trimming and J lost 11 bases; unmatched junction nucleotides: 6. CDR1 and CDR2 from the germline V gene are SGHDT and YYEEEE. This CDR3 spans 12 amino acids. The DNA of the CDR3 is TGTGCCAGCAGCTCGGACAGGGTGGGCGCTTTCTTT. Translated: CASSSDRVGAFF. The variable domain in full, completed from reference TRBV5-6 and TRBJ1-1, reads DAGVTQSPTHLIKTRGQQVTLRCSPKSGHDTVSWYQQALGQGPQFIFQYYEEEERQRGNFPDRFSGHQFPNYSSELNVNALLLGDSALYLCASSSDRVGAFFGQGTRLTVV.

The chain couples TRBV19 to TRBJ2-3; D remains unclear. CDR1 is LNHDA and CDR2 is SQIVND in the germline V gene (reference sequence). This CDR3 comprises 14 residues. V was shortened by 5 bases and J by 2 bases, with 11 bases between the two germline ends. The CDR3 DNA sequence: TGTGCCAGTAGTCGAGAGAGAGACACAGATACGCAGTATTTT. Translated: CASSRERDTDTQYF. Looking up the rest from reference TRBV19 and TRBJ2-3 gives the full variable domain: DGGITQSPKYLFRKEGQNVTLSCEQNLNHDAMYWYRQDPGQGLRLIYYSQIVNDFQKGDIAEGYSVSREKKESFPLTVTSAQKNPTAFYLCASSRERDTDTQYFGPGTRLTVL.

This rearrangement joins TRBV27 to TRBJ2-7; TRBD2 agrees at 10 bases. CDR1 is MNHEY and CDR2 is SMNVEV in the germline V gene (reference sequence). The J segment lost 7 bases and the V segment lost 8 bases, leaving 5 bases of the junction unmatched. The CDR3 covers 12 residues. In DNA, the CDR3 is TGTGCCAGCGGCCCGACTAGCGGGGAGCAGTACTTC. Translating gives CASGPTSGEQYF.

The chain carries TRBV2 and TRBJ1-5; 8 bases agree with TRBD1. With 4 bases clipped from V and 0 bases from J, the junction kept 5 bases outside the gene matches. CDR3 length: 16 amino acids. The germline V gene encodes CDR1 SNHLY and CDR2 FYNNEI. The CDR3 DNA sequence: TGTGCCAGCAGTGTCCAGGGGGCGCCTAGCAATCAGCCCCAGCATTTT. Amino acid sequence: CASSVQGAPSNQPQHF.

The genes are TRBV15 and TRBJ1-5; no clear D gene. V gave up 5 bases and J gave up 0 bases, with 5 bases separating them. The CDR3 length is 13 residues. CDR1 and CDR2 from the germline V gene are LNHNV and YYDKDF (reference sequence). CDR3 region: CATSEGSNQPQHF. The CDR3 bases are TGTGCCACCAGCGAGGGTAGCAATCAGCCCCAGCATTTT.

The rearrangement joins TRBV6-5 to TRBJ1-5; D gene uncertain. CDR3 length: 15 amino acids. CDR1 and CDR2 (germline): MNHEY, SVGAGI. Deletions cut 2 bases from V and 3 bases from J, with 11 bases between. The CDR3 DNA sequence: TGTGCCAGCAGTTACGCGGCCACATCCAATCAGCCCCAGCATTTT. Translating gives CASSYAATSNQPQHF.

V usage is TRBV6-5 and J usage is TRBJ2-1, with a weak D call TRBD2 (6 bases). Germline-derived CDR1 and CDR2 are MNHEY and SVGAGI. The ends were cut back, 2 bases at V and 1 base at J, with 9 bases in the middle. This CDR3 is 15 amino acids long. The CDR3 reads CASSYRRESYNEQFF. For the CDR3, the DNA is TGTGCCAGCAGTTACCGGCGGGAATCCTACAATGAGCAGTTCTTC.

This clone showed up just a few times. The chain carries TRBV5-6 and TRBJ2-2; tentative D call: TRBD1 (6 bases). V was shortened by 7 bases and J by 2 bases, with 18 bases between the two germline ends. The CDR3 is 16 amino acids. Germline-derived CDR1 and CDR2 are SGHDT and YYEEEE. CDR3 protein: CASSRTALANTGELFF. In DNA, the CDR3 is TGTGCCAGCTCACGGACAGCGCTGGCAAACACCGGGGAGCTGTTTTTT.

V gene TRBV6-5 combines with J gene TRBJ2-5; D possibly corresponds to TRBD1 (6 bases). Germline CDR1 reads MNHEY; CDR2 reads SVGAGI. Between the trimmed V and J ends, which lost 0 bases and 5 bases, there was a span of 13 bases. CDR3 length: 15 residues. For the CDR3, the DNA is TGTGCCAGCAGTTACTCGGGACATGAAGCGGAGACCCAGTACTTC. Residues: CASSYSGHEAETQYF.

This clone was found once. The chain is built from TRBV9 and TRBJ2-7, with a tentative D call TRBD2 (5 bases). CDR3 length equals 15 residues. CDR1 is SGDLS, CDR2 YYNGEE, per germline. V shed 3 bases and J shed 4 bases, with 17 bases lying between them. The CDR3 DNA sequence: TGTGCCAGCAGCGAGGGAAGCGGAGCTATATACGAGCAGTACTTC. Amino acid sequence: CASSEGSGAIYEQYF.